There are many counts of the clone carrying this T cell receptor (beta chain). Its specificity is not known. Germline V CDR1 and CDR2: GTSNPN, SVGIG (reference sequence). Unmatched junction bases numbered 6, after V lost 2 bases and J lost 12 bases. CDR3 length equals 12 residues. Then a second PCR, running about 6 to 12 cycles, was carried out with a sample-barcoded 5' primer and a J-beta primer mix. From the 5' RACE reads, TCRdb called clonotypes with MiXCR, one entry per CDR3 protein. Of around 900,000 distinct CDR3 sequences in the sample, 29% were seen once. These data belong to a study of blood T cells in healthy people across ages. General study findings and limits: Older individuals had lower TCR beta diversity per million T cells (the decline was roughly linear).

Sequencing was performed on blood. V usage is TRBV30 and J usage is TRBJ2-1, with 8 bases identical to TRBD1. The receptor was derived from a woman over 75 in good health. CDR3 sequence reads: CAWSPRGRVQFF. CDR3 nucleotides: TGTGCCTGGAGTCCCAGGGGGCGCGTGCAGTTCTTC.